The 12 T cell receptor beta chains below come from one sample, sequenced in a study of shared clonotypes between healthy human individuals. TCRdb's copy holds only in-frame clones and misses some; the assay was immunoSEQ multiplex PCR. The sample yields about 1,500,000 clones, over 95% seen once. The sequencing input was naive CD4+ T cells sorted from blood. Subset defined: CD45RA+ positively selected. Source of these receptors: a young man in good health.

The J gene is TRBJ1-3, the V gene TRBV28, with TRBD1 matching over 7 bases. Germline V gene sequence: CDR1 MDHEN, CDR2 SYDVKM. This CDR3 region has 17 residues. V lost 6 bases and J lost 0; bases outside the gene matches: 11. The CDR3 here is CASSIMGQLSSGNTIYF. CDR3 DNA sequence: TGTGCCAGCAGCATAATGGGACAGCTTAGCTCTGGAAACACCATATATTTT.

V usage is TRBV7-2 and J usage is TRBJ2-2; the D gene is possibly TRBD2 (5 bases). The CDR3 totals 19 residues. V shed 2 bases and J shed 0 bases, with 19 bases lying between them. Looked up from germline, CDR1 is SGHTA and CDR2 is FQGNSA. This chain's CDR3 is CASSLRWAGSYTNTGELFF. As DNA, the CDR3 is TGTGCCAGCAGCTTAAGATGGGCGGGCTCCTATACGAACACCGGGGAGCTGTTTTTT.

The chain joins TRBV2 to TRBJ2-7; 8 bases agree with TRBD2. Germline V gene data show CDR1 as SNHLY and CDR2 as FYNNEI. The trim removed 6 bases at V and 3 bases at J, leaving 13 bases unmatched. The CDR3 covers 16 residues. This CDR3 reads CASSANTGLVDYEQYF. DNA for the CDR3: TGTGCCAGCAGCGCTAATACGGGACTAGTTGACTACGAGCAGTACTTC.

This clone is a singleton in its sample. V usage is TRBV6-1 and J usage is TRBJ2-1, with D possibly being TRBD1 or TRBD2 (5 bases each). V gave up 3 bases and J gave up 12 bases, with 21 bases separating them. CDR1 is MNHNS, CDR2 SASEGT, per germline. This CDR3 has 15 residues. The CDR3 here is CASSEVIPGAAGQFF. For the CDR3, the DNA is TGTGCCAGCAGTGAGGTAATCCCCGGGGCGGCGGGGCAGTTCTTC.

This clone was found once. This chain uses TRBV19 with TRBJ1-5; the match to TRBD1 covers 8 bases. Germline values: CDR1 LNHDA, CDR2 SQIVND (reference sequence). The CDR3 runs to 16 residues. Trimming cost V 5 bases and J 0 bases; bases outside gene matches: 6. CDR3 amino acids: CASSARTGNSNQPQHF. The CDR3 coding sequence is TGTGCCAGTAGTGCGAGGACAGGGAATAGCAATCAGCCCCAGCATTTT.

J is TRBJ2-1 and V is TRBV10-1; D not certain. Germline V CDR1 and CDR2: WNHNN, SYGVQD (reference sequence). This CDR3 has 15 residues. Trimming stripped 8 bases from V and 0 bases from J, with 14 bases between. The CDR3 nucleotides are TGCGCCAGCGTACCGAGGTCGTGCTCCTACAATGAGCAGTTCTTC. Protein: CASVPRSCSYNEQFF.

The chain joins TRBV2 to TRBJ2-3, with TRBD2 as a possible D gene (6 bases). V dropped 6 bases and J dropped 0 bases, with 10 bases sitting between them. The germline V gene has CDR1 SNHLY and CDR2 FYNNEI. The CDR3 runs 14 residues. CDR3 nucleotides: TGTGCCAGCAGCGGACTAAGGAGCACAGATACGCAGTATTTT. Encoded protein: CASSGLRSTDTQYF. The full variable domain, with the rest looked up from reference TRBV2 and TRBJ2-3, is EPEVTQTPSHQVTQMGQEVILRCVPISNHLYFYWYRQILGQKVEFLVSFYNNEISEKSEIFDDQFSVERPDGSNFTLKIRSTKLEDSAMYFCASSGLRSTDTQYFGPGTRLTVL.

The genes are TRBV6-1 and TRBJ2-6, with 8 bases matching TRBD1. The J segment lost 2 bases and the V segment lost 4 bases, leaving 4 bases of the junction unmatched. Germline V CDR1 and CDR2: MNHNS, SASEGT. The CDR3 sequence is 16 residues long. The CDR3 DNA sequence: TGTGCCAGCAGTGTTTTACAGGGGGCTGGGGCCAACGTCCTGACTTTC. Amino acid sequence: CASSVLQGAGANVLTF.

V usage is TRBV10-2 and J usage is TRBJ1-1, with TRBD1 matching 7 bases. CDR1 is WSHSY and CDR2 is SAAADI in the germline V gene. The trim removed 5 bases at V and 3 bases at J, leaving 6 bases unmatched. CDR3 length equals 14 residues. Written as DNA, the CDR3 is TGCGCCAGCAGTTACGCAGGGGGTGACACTGAAGCTTTCTTT. This gives the protein CASSYAGGDTEAFF.

V usage is TRBV7-3 and J usage is TRBJ2-7; TRBD2 agrees at 14 bases. CDR3 length: 14 amino acids. The germline V gene encodes CDR1 SGHTA and CDR2 FQGTGA. The V gene end was trimmed by 5 bases and the J gene end by 7 bases; junction bases not matched to a gene: 4. Written as DNA, the CDR3 is TGTGCCAGCAGCGAGGGGACTAGCGGGAGTGAGCAGTACTTC. This gives the protein CASSEGTSGSEQYF.

In nucleotides, the CDR3 is TGCGCCAGCAGCTTGTCAGGGGGACCTGAAGCTTTCTTT. It translates to CASSLSGGPEAFF. The genes are TRBV5-1 and TRBJ1-1, with TRBD1 matching over 7 bases. The CDR3 extends over 13 amino acids. V dropped 1 base and J dropped 6; count of bases not matched to a gene: 3. CDR1 is SGHRS and CDR2 is YFSETQ in the germline V gene.

The rearrangement joins TRBV29-1 to TRBJ2-1, with 11 bases fitting TRBD2. In germline, CDR1 is SQVTM, CDR2 ANQGSEA. This CDR3 comprises 14 residues. J lost 3 bases, V lost 4 bases, and 2 bases had no gene match. CDR3 sequence: CSVGGTSGYNEQFF. The CDR3 bases are TGCAGCGTTGGCGGGACTAGCGGCTACAATGAGCAGTTCTTC.